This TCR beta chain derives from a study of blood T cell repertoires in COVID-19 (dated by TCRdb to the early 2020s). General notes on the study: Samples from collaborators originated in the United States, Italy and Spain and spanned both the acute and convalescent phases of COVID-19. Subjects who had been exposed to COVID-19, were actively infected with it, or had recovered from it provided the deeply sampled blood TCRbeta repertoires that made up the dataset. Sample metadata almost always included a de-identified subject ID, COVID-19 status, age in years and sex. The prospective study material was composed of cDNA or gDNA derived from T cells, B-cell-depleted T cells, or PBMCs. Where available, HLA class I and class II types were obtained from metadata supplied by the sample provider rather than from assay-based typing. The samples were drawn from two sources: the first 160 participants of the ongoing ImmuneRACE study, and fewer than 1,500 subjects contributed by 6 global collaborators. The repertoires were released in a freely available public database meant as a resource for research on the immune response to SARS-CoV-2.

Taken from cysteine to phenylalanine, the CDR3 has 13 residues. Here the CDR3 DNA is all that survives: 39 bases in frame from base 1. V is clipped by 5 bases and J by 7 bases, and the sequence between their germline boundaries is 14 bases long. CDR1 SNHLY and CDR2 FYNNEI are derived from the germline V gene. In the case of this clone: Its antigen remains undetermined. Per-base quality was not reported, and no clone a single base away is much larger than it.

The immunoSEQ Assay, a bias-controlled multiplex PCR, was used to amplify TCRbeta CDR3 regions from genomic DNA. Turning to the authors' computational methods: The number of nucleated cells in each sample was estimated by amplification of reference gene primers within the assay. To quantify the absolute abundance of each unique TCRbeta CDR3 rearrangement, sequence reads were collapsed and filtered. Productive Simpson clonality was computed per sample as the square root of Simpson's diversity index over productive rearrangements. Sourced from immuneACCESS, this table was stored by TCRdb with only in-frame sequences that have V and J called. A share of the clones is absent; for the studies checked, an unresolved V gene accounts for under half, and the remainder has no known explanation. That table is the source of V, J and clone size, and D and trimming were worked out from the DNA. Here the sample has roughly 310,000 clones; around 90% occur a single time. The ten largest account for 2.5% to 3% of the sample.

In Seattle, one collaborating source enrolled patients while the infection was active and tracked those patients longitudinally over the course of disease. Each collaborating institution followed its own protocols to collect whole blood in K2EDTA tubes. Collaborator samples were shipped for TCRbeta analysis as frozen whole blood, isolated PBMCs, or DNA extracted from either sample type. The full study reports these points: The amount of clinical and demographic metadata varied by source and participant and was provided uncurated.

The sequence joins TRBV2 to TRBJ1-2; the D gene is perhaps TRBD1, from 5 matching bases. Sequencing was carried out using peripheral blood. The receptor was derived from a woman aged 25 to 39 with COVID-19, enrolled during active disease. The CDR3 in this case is CASSSSGTFGYTF. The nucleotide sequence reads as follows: TGTGCCAGCAGTTCATCAGGGACTTTTGGCTACACCTTC.